Listed here are 22 T cell receptor beta chains from one sample, sequenced in a study of T cell responses to AZD1222 COVID-19 vaccine. The table came from immunoSEQ multiplex PCR; TCRdb's copy has only in-frame clones and leaves some out. The sample lists 250,000 to 300,000 clones; approximately 94% were seen once. Material: peripheral blood, obtained 28 days after the second AZD1222 dose. The receptors originated from an adult who received the AZD1222 COVID-19 vaccine.

The chain combines TRBV9 with TRBJ2-2; TRBD1 matches at 7 bases. The CDR3 is 15 residues long. CDR1 is SGDLS and CDR2 is YYNGEE in the germline V gene. V was pared by 4 bases and J by 5 bases, with 8 bases of the junction left unmatched. This CDR3 is CASSPRQGGTGELFF. In DNA form, the CDR3 reads TGTGCCAGCAGCCCCCGACAGGGCGGAACCGGGGAGCTGTTTTTT.

This chain joins TRBV6-5 and TRBJ2-1, with D perhaps assigned TRBD1 or TRBD2 (5 bases each). The CDR3 extends over 13 amino acids. The V end lost 7 bases, the J end lost 2 bases, and 9 bases lay between the germline ends. CDR1 is MNHEY, CDR2 SVGAGI, per germline. CDR3 amino acids: CASNWGTYNEQFF. CDR3 DNA sequence: TGTGCCAGCAATTGGGGGACCTACAATGAGCAGTTCTTC.

The chain joins TRBV28 to TRBJ1-1; 9 bases match TRBD1. This CDR3 has 12 residues. Losses at the gene ends were 6 bases for V and 11 bases for J; bases not matched to a gene: 7. Germline V CDR1 and CDR2: MDHEN, SYDVKM. As DNA, the CDR3 is TGTGCCAGCAGAATGGGACAGGGAGCGGCTTTCTTT. Its translation: CASRMGQGAAFF. Full variable domain (missing parts from reference TRBV28 and TRBJ1-1): DVKVTQSSRYLVKRTGEKVFLECVQDMDHENMFWYRQDPGLGLRLIYFSYDVKMKEKGDIPEGYSVSREKKERFSLILESASTNQTSMYLCASRMGQGAAFFGQGTRLTVV.

The genes are TRBV28 and TRBJ2-3; 11 bases are shared with TRBD1. The junction had 7 bases not matched to a gene; V was cut back by 6 bases and J by 5 bases. CDR1 is MDHEN and CDR2 is SYDVKM in the germline V gene. The CDR3 covers 15 residues. For the CDR3, the DNA is TGTGCCAGCAGGGACAGGGGGCGCTTTGTAGATACGCAGTATTTT. Encoded protein: CASRDRGRFVDTQYF. Full variable domain (outside the CDR3, taken from reference TRBV28 and TRBJ2-3): DVKVTQSSRYLVKRTGEKVFLECVQDMDHENMFWYRQDPGLGLRLIYFSYDVKMKEKGDIPEGYSVSREKKERFSLILESASTNQTSMYLCASRDRGRFVDTQYFGPGTRLTVL.

This clone was detected only once. The chain carries TRBV7-2 and TRBJ2-3; a possible D gene is TRBD2 (6 bases). The CDR3 is 13 amino acids. The V end was cut by 5 bases, the J end by 4 bases, with 10 bases between. Germline loops: CDR1 SGHTA, CDR2 FQGNSA. CDR3 amino acids: CASSGRRADTQYF. In DNA, the CDR3 is TGTGCCAGCAGCGGCAGGAGGGCAGATACGCAGTATTTT. Full variable domain (missing parts from reference TRBV7-2 and TRBJ2-3): GAGVSQSPSNKVTEKGKDVELRCDPISGHTALYWYRQSLGQGLEFLIYFQGNSAPDKSGLPSDRFSAERTGGSVSTLTIQRTQQEDSAVYLCASSGRRADTQYFGPGTRLTVL.

The chain uses TRBV20-1 and TRBJ2-5; no firm D call. This CDR3 contains 12 residues. Trimming pared 3 bases from V and 3 bases from J, leaving 8 bases between. Germline loops: CDR1 DFQATT, CDR2 SNEGSKA (reference sequence). The CDR3 nucleotides read TGCAGTGCTAGTATCCTGGAAGAGACCCAGTACTTC. It specifies CSASILEETQYF.

A single count supports this clone. The V call is TRBV5-6, the J call TRBJ2-5, with D tentatively TRBD1 (5 bases). The CDR3 is made up of 14 amino acids. V was trimmed by 3 bases and J by 5 bases, leaving 14 bases between them. Germline V lookup: CDR1 SGHDT, CDR2 YYEEEE. The CDR3 DNA follows: TGTGCCAGCAGCTCCCGGCAGGGATGGGAGACCCAGTACTTC. Its translation is CASSSRQGWETQYF.

CDR3 in DNA: TGTGCCAGCAGTTTTACAGGGGAAGAGACCCAGTACTTC. As protein: CASSFTGEETQYF. This chain uses TRBV28 with TRBJ2-5; 7 bases line up with TRBD1. After removal of 3 bases from V and 3 bases from J, the junction contained 1 base not matched to a gene. This CDR3 contains 13 residues. Germline lookup yields CDR1 MDHEN and CDR2 SYDVKM.

The chain is built from TRBV19 and TRBJ2-1; no clear D gene. CDR3 length: 12 residues. Germline V gives CDR1 LNHDA, CDR2 SQIVND (reference sequence). Between the trimmed V and J ends, which lost 8 bases and 0 bases, there was a span of 5 bases. CDR3 bases: TGTGCCAGTGCTAGCTCCTACAATGAGCAGTTCTTC. Translating it yields CASASSYNEQFF.

The chain recombines TRBV28 with TRBJ1-2; 8 bases line up with TRBD1. Germline V gene sequence: CDR1 MDHEN, CDR2 SYDVKM. The CDR3 sequence is 14 residues long. Losses at the gene ends were 5 bases for V and 5 bases for J; bases not matched to a gene: 7. The CDR3 spells CASSTPGTGYGYTF. The CDR3 nucleotides are TGTGCCAGCAGTACTCCCGGGACAGGTTATGGCTACACCTTC.

The chain employs TRBV9 and TRBJ2-1, with 9 bases lining up with TRBD1. Germline V gene data show CDR1 as SGDLS and CDR2 as YYNGEE. CDR3 length equals 15 residues. Trimming removed 4 bases from V and 1 base from J; junction bases left unmatched: 3. Here the CDR3 reads CASSSGQGSYNEQFF. The CDR3 bases are TGTGCCAGCAGCTCGGGACAGGGTTCCTACAATGAGCAGTTCTTC.

This clone was picked up one time. V is TRBV29-1 and J is TRBJ2-1; 10 bases match TRBD2. Looked up from germline, CDR1 is SQVTM and CDR2 is ANQGSEA. CDR3 length equals 12 residues. The V gene end was trimmed by 1 base and the J gene end by 15 bases; junction bases not matched to a gene: 6. The CDR3 reads CSVEGAGGPGFF. Here the CDR3 DNA reads TGCAGCGTTGAAGGAGCGGGAGGGCCGGGGTTCTTC.

This clone was counted a single time. Different DNA sequences within this sample yield the same CDR3. The CDR3 DNA sequence: TGCGCCAGCAGCCTCGGACAGGGCTACGAGCAGTACTTC. This encodes CASSLGQGYEQYF. V and J are TRBV4-3 and TRBJ2-7, with 8 bases that match TRBD1. V dropped 4 bases and J dropped 3; count of bases not matched to a gene: 2. This CDR3 contains 13 residues. Germline assignment: CDR1 LGHNA and CDR2 YSLEER.

The gene calls are TRBV19 and TRBJ1-5; the match to TRBD1 covers 9 bases. The CDR3 consists of 14 residues. V was clipped by 5 bases and J by 4 bases; unmatched bases: 3. Germline values: CDR1 LNHDA, CDR2 SQIVND (reference sequence). For the CDR3, the DNA is TGTGCCAGTAGTCGTGGGACAGGGAATCAGCCCCAGCATTTT. Protein sequence: CASSRGTGNQPQHF.

The rearrangement uses TRBV12-3 or TRBV12-4 and TRBJ2-7, with D unclear. The CDR3 is 13 amino acids. Deletions cut 8 bases from V and 0 bases from J, with 11 bases between. The CDR3 loop reads CASESSSSYEQYF. The CDR3 DNA reads as TGTGCCAGCGAGAGTTCCAGCTCCTACGAGCAGTACTTC.

This sequence joins TRBV2 and TRBJ1-5; unclear D gene. CDR3 length: 13 amino acids. V was pared by 1 base and J by 5 bases, with 6 bases between. Per germline, CDR1 SNHLY and CDR2 FYNNEI. Here the CDR3 DNA reads TGTGCCAGCAGTGAAGGGACGTATCAGCCCCAGCATTTT. Translating it yields CASSEGTYQPQHF.

The genes are TRBV6-2 or TRBV6-3 and TRBJ2-1; 7 nucleotides align to TRBD2. CDR3 length: 14 amino acids. J gave up 10 bases and V 5 bases, and 11 bases lay outside the gene matches. Germline values: CDR1 MNHEY, CDR2 SVGEGT. The CDR3 DNA sequence: TGTGCCAGCAGTCGCGGGACTATTGTAGGCGAGCAGTTCTTC. It translates to CASSRGTIVGEQFF.

This chain uses TRBV12-3 or TRBV12-4 with TRBJ2-2; possible D gene TRBD1, 5 bases. The CDR3 has 13 amino acids. Trimming removed 4 bases at V and 6 bases at J, with 9 bases between. CDR3 in DNA: TGTGCCAGCAGTTGGGCGACAGCCGGGGAGCTGTTTTTT. It encodes CASSWATAGELFF.

This clone was detected only once. J is TRBJ2-1 and V is TRBV13; 11 positions agree with TRBD2. Germline loops: CDR1 PRHDT, CDR2 FYEKMQ (reference sequence). The CDR3 sequence is 16 residues long. With V trimmed by 4 bases and J by 4 bases, 6 bases remained unmatched. DNA for the CDR3: TGTGCCAGCAGCTCAGGACTAGCGGGCCTTTACAATGAGCAGTTCTTC. Its translation: CASSSGLAGLYNEQFF.

The rearrangement links TRBV10-3 to TRBJ1-1; D is ambiguous. The V end was cut by 3 bases, the J end by 2 bases, with 7 bases between. Germline CDR1 ENHRY, CDR2 SYGVKD. This CDR3 comprises 13 residues. The CDR3 loop is CAISDVSNTEAFF. CDR3 nucleotides: TGTGCCATCAGTGATGTCAGTAACACTGAAGCTTTCTTT.

This sequence joins TRBV7-9 and TRBJ1-6; TRBD1 agrees at 8 bases. The germline V gene encodes CDR1 SEHNR and CDR2 FQNEAQ (reference sequence). The CDR3 extends over 14 amino acids. The trim removed 5 bases at V and 5 bases at J, leaving 2 bases unmatched. CDR3 residues: CASSPQGDNSPLHF. The CDR3 nucleotides read TGTGCCAGCAGCCCACAGGGGGATAATTCACCCCTCCACTTT.

The count of this clone is one. The chain couples TRBV11-3 to TRBJ1-3; D call uncertain. This CDR3 has 19 amino acids. V was pared by 2 bases and J by 0 bases, with 20 bases between. In germline, CDR1 is SGHNT, CDR2 YENEEA. The CDR3 region has the DNA TGTGCCAGCAGCTTAAGGCAGAGGCGACATAGAGTCTCTGGAAACACCATATATTTT. Amino acid sequence: CASSLRQRRHRVSGNTIYF.